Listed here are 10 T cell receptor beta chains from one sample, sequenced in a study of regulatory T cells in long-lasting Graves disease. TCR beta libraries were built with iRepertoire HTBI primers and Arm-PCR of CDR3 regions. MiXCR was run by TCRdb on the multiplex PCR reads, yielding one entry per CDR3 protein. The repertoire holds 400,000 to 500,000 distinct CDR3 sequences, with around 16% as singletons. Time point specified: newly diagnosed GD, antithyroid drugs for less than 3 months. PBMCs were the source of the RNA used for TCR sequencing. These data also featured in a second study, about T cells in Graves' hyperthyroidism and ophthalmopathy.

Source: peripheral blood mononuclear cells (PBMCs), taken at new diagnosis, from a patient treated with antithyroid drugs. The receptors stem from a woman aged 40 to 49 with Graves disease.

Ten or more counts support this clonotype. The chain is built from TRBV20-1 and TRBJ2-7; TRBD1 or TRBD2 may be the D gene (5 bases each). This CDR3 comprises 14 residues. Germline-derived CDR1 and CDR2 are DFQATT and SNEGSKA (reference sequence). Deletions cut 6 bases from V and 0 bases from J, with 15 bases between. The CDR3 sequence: CSANFEGSSYEQYF. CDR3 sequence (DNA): TGCAGTGCCAATTTTGAGGGGAGCTCCTACGAGCAGTACTTC.

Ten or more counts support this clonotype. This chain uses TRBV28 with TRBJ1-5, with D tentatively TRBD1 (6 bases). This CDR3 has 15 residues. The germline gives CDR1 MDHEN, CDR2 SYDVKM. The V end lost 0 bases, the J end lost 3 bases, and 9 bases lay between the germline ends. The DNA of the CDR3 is TGTGCCAGCAGTTTATGGAGGGGGGACAATCAGCCCCAGCATTTT. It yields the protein CASSLWRGDNQPQHF.

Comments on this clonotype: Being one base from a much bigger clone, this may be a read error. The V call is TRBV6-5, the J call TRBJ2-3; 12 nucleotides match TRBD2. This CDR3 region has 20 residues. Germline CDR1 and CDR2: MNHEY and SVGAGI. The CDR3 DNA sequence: TGTACCAGCAGTTACTCGAAATTGGAGCTAGCGGGAGGGCCAGCAGATACGCAGTATTTT. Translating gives CTSSYSKLELAGGPADTQYF.

The CDR3: CASSDRDGTDTQYF. In nucleotides, the CDR3 is TGCGCCAGCAGCGACAGGGATGGCACAGATACGCAGTATTTT. The chain joins TRBV5-1 to TRBJ2-3, with 7 bases fitting TRBD1. V lost 4 bases to trimming and J lost 1 base; unmatched junction nucleotides: 3. The CDR3 is 14 amino acids. Per the germline V gene, CDR1 is SGHRS and CDR2 is YFSETQ.

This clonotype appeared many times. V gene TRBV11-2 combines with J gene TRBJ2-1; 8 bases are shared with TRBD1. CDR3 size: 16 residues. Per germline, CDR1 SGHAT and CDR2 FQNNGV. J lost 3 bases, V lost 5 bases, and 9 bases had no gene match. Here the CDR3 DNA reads TGTGCCAGCAGCCCCCGAGGACAGGGATACTACAATGAGCAGTTCTTC. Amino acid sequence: CASSPRGQGYYNEQFF.

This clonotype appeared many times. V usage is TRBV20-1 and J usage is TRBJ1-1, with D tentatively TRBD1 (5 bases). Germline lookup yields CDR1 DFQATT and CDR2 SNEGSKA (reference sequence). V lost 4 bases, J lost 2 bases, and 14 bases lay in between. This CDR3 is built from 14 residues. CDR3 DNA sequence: TGCAGTGCTAATGGGGGGGTCTTAAACACTGAAGCTTTCTTT. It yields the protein CSANGGVLNTEAFF.

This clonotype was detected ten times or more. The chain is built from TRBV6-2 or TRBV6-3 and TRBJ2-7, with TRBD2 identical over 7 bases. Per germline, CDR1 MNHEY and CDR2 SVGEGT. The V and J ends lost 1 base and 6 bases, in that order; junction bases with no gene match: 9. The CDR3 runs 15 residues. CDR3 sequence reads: CASSYLIGGNGEQYF. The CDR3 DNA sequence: TGTGCCAGCAGTTACTTAATCGGGGGGAATGGCGAGCAGTACTTC.

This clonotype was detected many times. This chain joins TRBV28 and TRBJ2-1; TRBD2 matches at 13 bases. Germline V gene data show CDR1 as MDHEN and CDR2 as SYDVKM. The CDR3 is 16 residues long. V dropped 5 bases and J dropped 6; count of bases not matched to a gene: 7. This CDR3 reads CASSPPGLAGINEQFF. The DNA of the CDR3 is TGTGCCAGCAGTCCCCCGGGACTAGCGGGGATCAATGAGCAGTTCTTC.

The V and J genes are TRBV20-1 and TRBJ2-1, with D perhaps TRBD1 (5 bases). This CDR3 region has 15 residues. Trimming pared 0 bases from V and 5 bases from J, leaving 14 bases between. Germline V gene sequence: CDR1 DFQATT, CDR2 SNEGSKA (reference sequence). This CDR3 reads CSARDQDGHHNEQFF. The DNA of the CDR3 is TGCAGTGCTAGAGATCAAGATGGACACCACAATGAGCAGTTCTTC.

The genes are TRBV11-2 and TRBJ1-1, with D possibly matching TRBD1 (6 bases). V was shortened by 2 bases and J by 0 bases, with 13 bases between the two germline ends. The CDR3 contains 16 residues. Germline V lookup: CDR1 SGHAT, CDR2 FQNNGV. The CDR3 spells CASSLRSSGVNTEAFF. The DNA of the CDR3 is TGTGCCAGCAGCTTACGGAGTTCAGGGGTGAACACTGAAGCTTTCTTT.